This passage covers 26 T cell receptor beta chains from one sample sequenced in a study of cytomegalovirus exposure and HLA in healthy donors. PCR involved 60 Vbeta and 13 Jbeta primers. Assay: immunoSEQ multiplex PCR; the TCRdb copy retains only in-frame clones and omits some. The repertoire holds about 160,000 clones, with approximately 77% as singletons. Sequenced input: PBMCs. These receptors were taken from a man between 50 and 59 years old in good health and CMV-seropositive.

This rearrangement joins TRBV11-3 to TRBJ2-7, with TRBD2 identical over 7 bases. Looked up from germline, CDR1 is SGHNT and CDR2 is YENEEA. V was clipped by 3 bases and J by 0 bases; unmatched bases: 2. The CDR3 runs 14 residues. The CDR3: CASSFGGNSYEQYF. The DNA of the CDR3 is TGTGCCAGCAGCTTCGGGGGGAACTCCTACGAGCAGTACTTC.

V usage is TRBV27 and J usage is TRBJ2-3; 12 bases match TRBD2. The CDR3 has 18 residues. Germline V gene sequence: CDR1 MNHEY, CDR2 SMNVEV (reference sequence). Germline trimming cut 0 bases from V and 0 bases from J; bases unmatched to any gene: 4. CDR3 nucleotide sequence: TGTGCCAGCAGTTTATCGGCTAGCGGGGGGGCGAGCACAGATACGCAGTATTTT. It yields the protein CASSLSASGGASTDTQYF.

The V gene is TRBV28, the J gene TRBJ2-1; tentatively, D is TRBD2 (5 bases). This CDR3 region has 13 residues. Trimming took 6 bases from V and 4 from J, leaving 10 bases between them. Germline CDR1 reads MDHEN; CDR2 reads SYDVKM. CDR3 nucleotides: TGTGCCAGCAGGTCCCCGGGGTACAATGAGCAGTTCTTC. Translation: CASRSPGYNEQFF.

With respect to this clone: Other DNA sequences within the sample encode an identical CDR3. V usage is TRBV19 and J usage is TRBJ1-2, with 9 bases that match TRBD1. J lost 6 bases, V lost 1 base, and 0 bases had no gene match. This CDR3 has 13 amino acids. Germline V gives CDR1 LNHDA, CDR2 SQIVND (reference sequence). The CDR3 bases are TGTGCCAGTAGTATAGGGACAGGGGATGGCTACACCTTC. Translating gives CASSIGTGDGYTF.

The chain has TRBV9 and TRBJ1-1, with TRBD1 matching 8 bases. The junction had 4 bases not matched to a gene; V was cut back by 4 bases and J by 5 bases. In germline, CDR1 is SGDLS, CDR2 YYNGEE. This CDR3 has 13 residues. CDR3 protein: CASSTTGGTEAFF. In DNA, the CDR3 is TGTGCCAGCAGCACAACAGGGGGGACTGAAGCTTTCTTT.

V usage is TRBV4-3 and J usage is TRBJ2-5, with 10 bases aligning to TRBD1. This CDR3 has 14 residues. Trimming removed 2 bases from V and 7 bases from J; junction bases left unmatched: 4. Germline values: CDR1 LGHNA, CDR2 YSLEER. As DNA, the CDR3 is TGCGCCAGCAGCCAATCGGGACAGGGGATGACCCAGTACTTC. Encoded protein: CASSQSGQGMTQYF.

Comment on this clone: Other DNA sequences from this sample encode an identical CDR3 as well. The V gene is TRBV12-5, the J gene TRBJ1-5; no clear D. Germline CDR1 is LGHNT and CDR2 is FRNRAP. V lost 4 bases and J 5 bases, leaving 9 bases between the germline ends. The CDR3 has 13 amino acids. CDR3 coding DNA: TGTGCTAGTGGTTCCCTTCGCGATCAGCCCCAGCATTTT. Translating it yields CASGSLRDQPQHF. The full variable domain, with the rest looked up from reference TRBV12-5 and TRBJ1-5, is DARVTQTPRHKVTEMGQEVTMRCQPILGHNTVFWYRQTMMQGLELLAYFRNRAPLDDSGMPKDRFSAEMPDATLATLKIQPSEPRDSAVYFCASGSLRDQPQHFGDGTRLSIL.

This clone was observed a few times. The rearrangement links TRBV5-4 to TRBJ1-4; TRBD1 might be the D (5 bases). Germline CDR1 reads SGHNT; CDR2 reads YYREEE (reference sequence). The CDR3 runs 15 residues. The ends were cut back, 3 bases at V and 5 bases at J, with 14 bases in the middle. Written as DNA, the CDR3 is TGTGCCAGCAGCTCGGGGGGGGGATGGAATGAAAAACTGTTTTTT. Amino acid sequence: CASSSGGGWNEKLFF.

A single count supports this clone. The rearrangement links TRBV7-9 to TRBJ2-5; the match to TRBD2 covers 8 bases. Germline V gene sequence: CDR1 SEHNR, CDR2 FQNEAQ (reference sequence). CDR3 length: 16 residues. V lost 2 bases to trimming and J lost 5 bases; unmatched junction nucleotides: 10. CDR3: CASSLRGGQQLETQYF. CDR3 coding DNA: TGTGCCAGCAGCTTACGGGGGGGGCAACAATTGGAGACCCAGTACTTC.

This rearrangement joins TRBV18 to TRBJ1-2; D is undetermined. Germline V gene sequence: CDR1 KGHSH, CDR2 LQKENI. V lost 0 bases and J 0 bases, leaving 8 bases between the germline ends. The CDR3 covers 15 residues. The CDR3 region is CASSPPNYANYGYTF. DNA of the CDR3: TGTGCCAGCTCACCACCGAACTATGCTAACTATGGCTACACCTTC.

The V gene is TRBV10-3, the J gene TRBJ2-7, with a possible D match to TRBD2 (6 bases). In germline, CDR1 is ENHRY, CDR2 SYGVKD. Trimming took off 8 bases at V and 1 base at J, with 12 bases between the two ends. CDR3 length: 13 residues. CDR3 sequence (DNA): TGTGCCATCGGAGGGGCAAGGTCCTACGAGCAGTACTTC. As protein: CAIGGARSYEQYF.

This clone was seen only a few times. This chain uses TRBV19 with TRBJ2-1; D is possibly TRBD1 (5 bases). CDR3 length: 12 amino acids. Germline CDR1 is LNHDA and CDR2 is SQIVND (reference sequence). Deletions cut 9 bases from V and 6 bases from J, with 12 bases between. CDR3 loop: CARIGDCNEQFF. In DNA form, the CDR3 reads TGTGCCAGAATAGGGGATTGCAATGAGCAGTTCTTC.

The chain couples TRBV30 to TRBJ2-3; D call uncertain. This CDR3 has 12 amino acids. Deletions cut 3 bases from V and 6 bases from J, with 10 bases between. CDR1 and CDR2 from the germline V gene are GTSNPN and SVGIG (reference sequence). CDR3 sequence: CAWSPLEDTQYF. DNA for the CDR3: TGTGCCTGGAGCCCCCTAGAGGATACGCAGTATTTT.

In its sample, this clone was seen once. This rearrangement joins TRBV30 to TRBJ1-5; 7 bases are a match to TRBD1. The V segment lost 3 bases and the J segment 6 bases; nucleotides outside the gene matches: 14. CDR1 is GTSNPN and CDR2 is SVGIG in the germline V gene (reference sequence). CDR3 length equals 16 residues. The CDR3 nucleotides read TGTGCCTGGAGGCCAAGAGGGGGCTCGTTAAGTCAGCCCCAGCATTTT. Residues: CAWRPRGGSLSQPQHF.

The chain links TRBV9 to TRBJ2-1, with TRBD2 identical over 7 bases. J gave up 0 bases and V 4 bases, and 10 bases lay outside the gene matches. The CDR3 has 17 residues. The germline gives CDR1 SGDLS, CDR2 YYNGEE. The CDR3 reads CASSHQLRGDSYNEQFF. The DNA for the CDR3 is TGTGCCAGCAGCCACCAACTCCGGGGGGACTCCTACAATGAGCAGTTCTTC.

The rearrangement uses TRBV29-1 and TRBJ1-1; 9 bases are a match to TRBD1. The CDR3 is 15 amino acids. V shed 4 bases, J shed 5 bases, and the junction held 11 bases outside the gene matches. The germline gives CDR1 SQVTM, CDR2 ANQGSEA. The DNA of the CDR3 is TGCAGCGTTGTACATGGGGGGACAGGGACAACTGAAGCTTTCTTT. Translated: CSVVHGGTGTTEAFF.

The rearrangement links TRBV14 to TRBJ1-2; TRBD1 matches 8 bases. The CDR3 runs to 15 residues. V trimming: 1 base; J trimming: 4 bases; junction bases outside the gene matches: 5. The V gene's germline CDR1 is SGHDN and CDR2 FVKESK. The CDR3: CASSQVSGQVYGYTF. The CDR3 coding sequence is TGTGCCAGCAGCCAAGTGTCGGGACAGGTCTATGGCTACACCTTC.

The chain joins TRBV4-3 to TRBJ1-2; no clear D. V dropped 1 base and J dropped 4 bases, with 16 bases sitting between them. Germline CDR1 and CDR2: LGHNA and YSLEER. The CDR3 totals 16 residues. CDR3 loop: CASSQVGGRKRYGYTF. The CDR3 DNA reads TGCGCCAGCAGCCAAGTGGGCGGGCGAAAGCGCTATGGCTACACCTTC.

The rearrangement uses TRBV5-6 and TRBJ1-5, with 8 bases lining up with TRBD1. This CDR3 is 15 amino acids long. Germline CDR1 SGHDT, CDR2 YYEEEE. The junction had 3 bases not matched to a gene; V was cut back by 4 bases and J by 0 bases. As DNA, the CDR3 is TGTGCCAGCAGCACTGGGACAGGTAGCAATCAGCCCCAGCATTTT. It codes for CASSTGTGSNQPQHF.

The chain links TRBV5-6 to TRBJ2-3; 8 bases fit TRBD2. Germline-derived CDR1 and CDR2 are SGHDT and YYEEEE. This CDR3 contains 13 residues. V lost 4 bases, J lost 7 bases, and 5 bases stayed unmatched. The CDR3 region has the DNA TGTGCCAGCAGCCCCCCGGGAGGGAATACGCAGTATTTT. Translation: CASSPPGGNTQYF. Full variable domain (outside the CDR3, taken from reference TRBV5-6 and TRBJ2-3): DAGVTQSPTHLIKTRGQQVTLRCSPKSGHDTVSWYQQALGQGPQFIFQYYEEEERQRGNFPDRFSGHQFPNYSSELNVNALLLGDSALYLCASSPPGGNTQYFGPGTRLTVL.

The chain couples TRBV27 to TRBJ1-2; 10 bases fit TRBD1. Germline V gives CDR1 MNHEY, CDR2 SMNVEV (reference sequence). The V and J ends lost 6 bases and 2 bases, in that order; junction bases with no gene match: 15. The CDR3 spans 18 residues. CDR3 protein: CASSLQRDRGVGNYGYTF. The CDR3 DNA reads as TGTGCCAGCAGCCTCCAAAGGGACAGGGGTGTTGGGAACTATGGCTACACCTTC.

The rearrangement uses TRBV7-8 and TRBJ1-6, with 9 bases matching TRBD1. The CDR3 is made up of 14 amino acids. Germline lookup yields CDR1 SGHVS and CDR2 FQNEAQ. J lost 7 bases, V lost 5 bases, and 3 bases had no gene match. The CDR3 reads CASSVGQGNSPLHF. As DNA, the CDR3 is TGTGCCAGCAGCGTAGGACAGGGGAATTCACCCCTCCACTTT.

The rearrangement links TRBV2 to TRBJ2-3; 9 positions agree with TRBD2. Germline CDR1 reads SNHLY; CDR2 reads FYNNEI. CDR3 length equals 15 residues. V lost 3 bases and J lost 4; bases outside the gene matches: 5. CDR3 protein: CASSEASGVSDTQYF. The CDR3 nucleotides read TGTGCCAGCAGTGAGGCTAGCGGGGTATCAGATACGCAGTATTTT.

Concerning this clone itself: At one of its ends the junction is not consistent with the germline gene, which may arise from a read error. J is TRBJ1-1 and V is TRBV23-1; D might be TRBD1 (6 bases). TRBV23-1 is an ORF, with its function uncertain. This CDR3 region has 9 residues. CDR3 in amino acids: CASSQRTEF. DNA for the CDR3: TGCGCCAGCAGTCAAAGGACAGAGTTT.

The genes are TRBV27 and TRBJ1-2; D is possibly TRBD1 (5 bases). The CDR3 runs 12 residues. Germline loops: CDR1 MNHEY, CDR2 SMNVEV (reference sequence). The germline V and J ends were trimmed by 6 bases and 8 bases, with 13 bases remaining between them. The DNA for the CDR3 is TGTGCCAGCAGGACCGACAGCGGGGGCTACACCTTC. The encoded protein is CASRTDSGGYTF.

The chain couples TRBV7-3 to TRBJ2-2; 9 positions match TRBD1. The J segment lost 5 bases and the V segment lost 5 bases, leaving 3 bases of the junction unmatched. CDR3 size: 14 residues. Germline V gene sequence: CDR1 SGHTA, CDR2 FQGTGA. The CDR3 sequence is CASSLTGGTGELFF. CDR3 coding DNA: TGTGCCAGCAGCCTGACAGGGGGGACCGGGGAGCTGTTTTTT. The full variable domain, completed using reference TRBV7-3 and TRBJ2-2, is GAGVSQTPSNKVTEKGKYVELRCDPISGHTALYWYRQSLGQGPEFLIYFQGTGAADDSGLPNDRFFAVRPEGSVSTLKIQRTERGDSAVYLCASSLTGGTGELFFGEGSRLTVL.